The clone carrying this T cell receptor (beta chain) was detected only once. This CDR3 spans 15 amino acids. Trimming removed 0 bases from V and 12 bases from J, with 21 bases in between. Germline values: CDR1 SGHRS, CDR2 YFSETQ. This sample is drawn from a study of shared clonotypes between healthy human individuals. Sequenced by immunoSEQ multiplex PCR; TCRdb stores in-frame clones only, minus some. The sample lists 650,000 to 750,000 clones, 55% to 75% occurring once. It was into CD45RA+ naive and CD45RA-negative memory subsets that the CD4+ cells were split. Sequencing input: memory CD4+ T cells sorted from blood. The subset is: CD45RA-negative fraction. This TCR came from a woman aged 25 to 39 in good health. V is TRBV5-1 and J is TRBJ1-2; maybe TRBD1 (5 bases). The CDR3 spells CASSLDSQAGTTDTF. CDR3 in DNA: TGCGCCAGCAGCTTGGACTCTCAGGCAGGGACCACTGACACCTTC.